The 32 T cell receptor beta chains reported below all come from one sample, sequenced in a study of graft-versus-host responses after intestinal transplantation. Their cognate antigens are unknown. The data were produced by immunoSEQ multiplex PCR, yet TCRdb's version contains in-frame clones alone and is incomplete. The data contain about 100,000 clones, about 89% of them seen just once; the ten biggest clones take up approximately 5.6%. Sequenced here: unstimulated CD8+ T cells sorted from spleen or lymph node cells, sampled before intestinal transplant. These receptors all come from a human donor who received an intestinal transplant.

This chain links TRBV14 with TRBJ2-1, with D uncertain. V was cut by 4 bases and J by 3 bases, with 10 bases left in between. The length of the CDR3 is 14 residues. Germline V CDR1 and CDR2: SGHDN, FVKESK. Written as DNA, the CDR3 is TGTGCCAGCAGCCCCTTGGTAGACTACAATGAGCAGTTCTTC. Residues: CASSPLVDYNEQFF.

The rearrangement uses TRBV29-1 and TRBJ1-1, with 8 bases matching TRBD1. CDR3 length equals 14 residues. Trimming cost V 7 bases and J 8 bases; bases outside gene matches: 15. Germline CDR1 reads SQVTM; CDR2 reads ANQGSEA. This chain's CDR3 is CSAKMGRGLVEAFF. The CDR3 DNA reads TGCAGCGCCAAGATGGGCAGGGGGCTTGTGGAAGCTTTCTTT. The complete variable domain, with remaining parts taken from reference TRBV29-1 and TRBJ1-1, reads SAVISQKPSRDICQRGTSLTIQCQVDSQVTMMFWYRQQPGQSLTLIATANQGSEATYESGFVIDKFPISRPNLTFSTLTVSNMSPEDSSIYLCSAKMGRGLVEAFFGQGTRLTVV.

This clone was observed a single time. The rearrangement links TRBV2 to TRBJ2-7; a possible D gene is TRBD2 (7 bases). CDR3 size: 14 residues. Germline CDR1 and CDR2: SNHLY and FYNNEI. With 3 bases removed from V and 0 bases from J, the gap between germline ends came to 9 bases. The CDR3 protein is CASSDRGASYEQYF. The CDR3 DNA reads as TGTGCCAGCAGTGATCGGGGGGCCTCCTACGAGCAGTACTTC.

The chain carries TRBV30 and TRBJ2-7; tentative D call: TRBD2 (5 bases). V gave up 4 bases and J gave up 2 bases, with 9 bases separating them. The CDR3 is 12 amino acids. Per the germline V gene, CDR1 is GTSNPN and CDR2 is SVGIG (reference sequence). The CDR3 bases are TGTGCCTGGAATGCGGGCCCCTACGAGCAGTACTTC. This gives the protein CAWNAGPYEQYF.

The chain employs TRBV27 and TRBJ2-7; D gene unclear. V was clipped by 0 bases and J by 2 bases, with 8 bases between them. CDR3 length: 14 residues. CDR1 is MNHEY, CDR2 SMNVEV, per germline (reference sequence). The CDR3 loop reads CASSLSTAPYEQYF. The CDR3 coding sequence is TGTGCCAGCAGTTTATCGACCGCCCCCTACGAGCAGTACTTC.

The chain is built from TRBV5-1 and TRBJ2-5; D could derive from TRBD1 or TRBD2 (5 bases each). Trimming removed 2 bases at V and 3 bases at J, with 20 bases between. Germline V CDR1 and CDR2: SGHRS, YFSETQ. The CDR3 contains 17 residues. CDR3 coding DNA: TGCGCCAGCAGCTTACCGATAGTTCTCGGGACCGAAGAGACCCAGTACTTC. Encoded protein: CASSLPIVLGTEETQYF.

V is TRBV5-1 and J is TRBJ1-1, with D unresolved. V lost 0 bases, J lost 4 bases, and 10 bases lay in between. Germline V CDR1 and CDR2: SGHRS, YFSETQ. The CDR3 has 14 residues. The CDR3 loop reads CASSLEVGSTEAFF. The CDR3 DNA sequence: TGCGCCAGCAGCTTGGAAGTAGGGAGCACTGAAGCTTTCTTT.

The chain combines TRBV2 with TRBJ1-6; a weak D match, TRBD1 (5 bases). The CDR3 has 16 residues. Trimming shortened V by 6 bases and J by 0 bases, and 12 bases separated the two germline ends. The germline CDR1 and CDR2 sequences are SNHLY and FYNNEI. For the CDR3, the DNA is TGTGCCAGCAGCCGCAGGGCGAGCTCCTATAATTCACCCCTCCACTTT. Residues: CASSRRASSYNSPLHF.

The chain is built from TRBV7-9 and TRBJ2-5, with D perhaps assigned TRBD1 or TRBD2 (5 bases each). V lost 5 bases, J lost 2 bases, and 21 bases lay in between. CDR3 length equals 17 residues. Germline V gives CDR1 SEHNR, CDR2 FQNEAQ (reference sequence). CDR3 in DNA: TGTGCCAGCAGCCCCAGGGCCGTCCTTACGGGGCAAGAGACCCAGTACTTC. Residues: CASSPRAVLTGQETQYF.

V and J are TRBV9 and TRBJ1-2; unclear D gene. Trimming pared 7 bases from V and 0 bases from J, leaving 13 bases between. The CDR3 contains 14 residues. Germline CDR1 and CDR2: SGDLS and YYNGEE. The CDR3 sequence is CASGSTTANYGYTF. CDR3 in DNA: TGTGCCAGCGGATCGACGACGGCTAACTATGGCTACACCTTC.

This clone was seen more than once but under ten times. J is TRBJ2-7 and V is TRBV6-5; perhaps TRBD1 as D (6 bases). Trimming took 2 bases from V and 5 from J, leaving 16 bases between them. The CDR3 is made up of 15 amino acids. Germline V gene lookup returns CDR1 MNHEY and CDR2 SVGAGI. The CDR3 loop reads CASSYRQDLHHEQYF. The CDR3 DNA is TGTGCCAGCAGTTACAGACAGGACCTACACCACGAGCAGTACTTC.

The rearrangement links TRBV7-6 to TRBJ2-5, with unresolved D. Deletions cut 4 bases from V and 0 bases from J, with 12 bases between. This CDR3 comprises 15 residues. Germline CDR1 is SGHVS and CDR2 is FNYEAQ. CDR3 residues: CASSWVRGYQETQYF. The CDR3 coding sequence is TGTGCCAGCAGCTGGGTTCGTGGCTACCAAGAGACCCAGTACTTC.

Only a few counts were recorded for this clone. The V gene is TRBV6-5, the J gene TRBJ2-1, with D tentatively TRBD1 (6 bases). This CDR3 is built from 13 residues. Trimming shortened V by 4 bases and J by 5 bases, and 9 bases separated the two germline ends. CDR1 and CDR2 from the germline V gene are MNHEY and SVGAGI. In nucleotides, the CDR3 is TGTGCCAGCAGTTCCCGGGACAACAATGAGCAGTTCTTC. It specifies CASSSRDNNEQFF.

The chain links TRBV19 to TRBJ1-5; the D gene is possibly TRBD1 (6 bases). Trimming took off 7 bases at V and 5 bases at J, with 18 bases between the two ends. This CDR3 region has 15 residues. Per germline, CDR1 LNHDA and CDR2 SQIVND (reference sequence). The CDR3 DNA is TGTGCCAGTACCTCAGGACAGATGGCGGATCAGCCCCAGCATTTT. This encodes CASTSGQMADQPQHF.

CDR3 residues: CASSRDLYEQYF. The CDR3 DNA sequence: TGTGCCAGCAGCCGGGACCTTTACGAGCAGTACTTC. The chain carries TRBV2 and TRBJ2-7; D may correspond to TRBD1 or TRBD2 (5 bases each). This CDR3 has 12 residues. V lost 6 bases, J lost 4 bases, and 10 bases lay in between. The V gene's germline CDR1 is SNHLY and CDR2 FYNNEI.

As regards this clone: The sample carries other DNA sequences with the same CDR3. This rearrangement joins TRBV19 to TRBJ1-1; D is possibly TRBD1 (5 bases). V gave up 3 bases and J gave up 8 bases, with 10 bases separating them. Germline values: CDR1 LNHDA, CDR2 SQIVND (reference sequence). The CDR3 totals 12 residues. The CDR3 nucleotides are TGTGCCAGTAGTATTGGGGCGGTCGAAGCTTTCTTT. Protein: CASSIGAVEAFF.

J is TRBJ2-1 and V is TRBV5-6; D remains unclear. V was shortened by 4 bases and J by 8 bases, with 13 bases between the two germline ends. Germline V lookup: CDR1 SGHDT, CDR2 YYEEEE. The CDR3 has 13 amino acids. The chain's CDR3 is CASSVTTVDEQFF. The CDR3 nucleotides are TGTGCCAGCAGCGTTACCACGGTCGATGAGCAGTTCTTC.

J is TRBJ2-2 and V is TRBV7-3, with D possibly being TRBD1 or TRBD2 (5 bases each). This CDR3 has 16 residues. In germline, CDR1 is SGHTA, CDR2 FQGTGA. V dropped 5 bases and J dropped 1 base, with 14 bases sitting between them. CDR3 sequence (DNA): TGTGCCAGCAGCCCTTACGGGACCCAGAACACCGGGGAGCTGTTTTTT. Translating gives CASSPYGTQNTGELFF.

The gene calls are TRBV19 and TRBJ2-5; 7 bases match TRBD2. Germline V gives CDR1 LNHDA, CDR2 SQIVND (reference sequence). V trimming: 3 bases; J trimming: 4 bases; junction bases outside the gene matches: 11. The CDR3 is 16 amino acids. The CDR3: CASSIGLAGTGETQYF. CDR3 coding DNA: TGTGCCAGTAGTATCGGTTTAGCGGGTACGGGAGAGACCCAGTACTTC.

V usage is TRBV6-5 and J usage is TRBJ2-7; D is unclear. This CDR3 has 15 residues. CDR1 is MNHEY and CDR2 is SVGAGI in the germline V gene. V was pared by 5 bases and J by 0 bases, with 14 bases between. CDR3 coding DNA: TGTGCCAGCAGTCCGGGCTCGGCAAACTCCTACGAGCAGTACTTC. This gives the protein CASSPGSANSYEQYF.

The chain combines TRBV13 with TRBJ2-3; a possible D gene is TRBD2 (6 bases). The germline V gene encodes CDR1 PRHDT and CDR2 FYEKMQ (reference sequence). The V gene lost 5 bases and the J gene lost 2 bases, with 14 bases spanning the gap. CDR3 length: 15 amino acids. In DNA form, the CDR3 reads TGTGCCAGCAGCCCTCGGGGGTCCTACACAGATACGCAGTATTTT. It encodes CASSPRGSYTDTQYF.

The gene calls are TRBV19 and TRBJ2-7; 8 bases match TRBD2. The CDR3 is made up of 15 amino acids. CDR1 and CDR2 (germline): LNHDA, SQIVND (reference sequence). The J segment lost 3 bases and the V segment lost 3 bases, leaving 7 bases of the junction unmatched. This chain's CDR3 is CASSMALAVGYEQYF. CDR3 DNA: TGTGCCAGTAGTATGGCACTAGCGGTAGGCTACGAGCAGTACTTC.

The chain employs TRBV4-2 and TRBJ2-2; TRBD1 aligns across 9 bases. Germline CDR1 reads LGHNA; CDR2 reads YNFKEQ. The CDR3 length is 14 residues. J lost 2 bases, V lost 6 bases, and 1 base had no gene match. The CDR3 DNA sequence: TGTGCCAGCAGTACAGGGGGCAACACCGGGGAGCTGTTTTTT. Protein: CASSTGGNTGELFF.

The chain recombines TRBV15 with TRBJ2-7, with 12 bases matching TRBD2. Trimming cost V 0 bases and J 5 bases; bases outside gene matches: 5. Per the germline V gene, CDR1 is LNHNV and CDR2 is YYDKDF (reference sequence). This CDR3 region has 16 residues. The CDR3 DNA follows: TGTGCCACCAGCAGAGACGTCGGACTAGCGGGAAACGAGCAGTACTTC. Translating it yields CATSRDVGLAGNEQYF.

V and J are TRBV6-1 and TRBJ1-3; no definite D call. Trimming removed 3 bases at V and 2 bases at J, with 17 bases between. Germline values: CDR1 MNHNS, CDR2 SASEGT. The length of the CDR3 is 17 residues. CDR3 coding DNA: TGTGCCAGCAGTGATGAGGCCCCCTGGACCGCTGGAAACACCATATATTTT. This translates into CASSDEAPWTAGNTIYF.

The chain links TRBV7-9 to TRBJ1-2; possibly TRBD1 for D (5 bases). The CDR3 length is 11 residues. V lost 8 bases and J lost 5, with 9 bases in between. In germline, CDR1 is SEHNR, CDR2 FQNEAQ (reference sequence). CDR3 in amino acids: CASSGDYGYTF. The CDR3, as DNA: TGTGCCAGCTCGGGGGATTATGGCTACACCTTC.

The chain couples TRBV13 to TRBJ1-2, with 11 bases lining up with TRBD1. This CDR3 is built from 15 residues. Germline loops: CDR1 PRHDT, CDR2 FYEKMQ (reference sequence). V lost 2 bases and J lost 5; bases outside the gene matches: 4. The DNA for the CDR3 is TGTGCCAGCAGCTTAACCGGGACAGGGGGATATGGCTACACCTTC. Protein: CASSLTGTGGYGYTF.

J is TRBJ1-4 and V is TRBV2; weak D call: TRBD1 (5 bases). Per germline, CDR1 SNHLY and CDR2 FYNNEI. This CDR3 has 15 residues. The V end lost 2 bases, the J end lost 7 bases, and 14 bases lay between the germline ends. Here the CDR3 DNA reads TGTGCCAGCAGTGAATGGGGGGGGTTAGGTGAAAAACTGTTTTTT. The encoded protein is CASSEWGGLGEKLFF.

The V and J genes are TRBV30 and TRBJ1-5, with TRBD1 matching 9 bases. The V gene's germline CDR1 is GTSNPN and CDR2 SVGIG (reference sequence). The CDR3 runs to 15 residues. V gave up 4 bases and J gave up 7 bases; unmatched junction bases: 11. DNA of the CDR3: TGTGCCTGGACCAAGGGGACAGGGACAAGCCAGCCCCAGCATTTT. It translates to CAWTKGTGTSQPQHF.

The CDR3 here is CASSPLGDTEAFF. The CDR3 DNA sequence: TGTGCCAGCAGCCCCCTGGGGGACACTGAAGCTTTCTTT. The chain has TRBV5-4 and TRBJ1-1, with a weak D call TRBD1 (5 bases). The CDR3 contains 13 residues. V was cut by 4 bases and J by 3 bases, with 10 bases left in between. Germline CDR1 and CDR2: SGHNT and YYREEE (reference sequence).

This rearrangement joins TRBV5-1 to TRBJ1-1; D ambiguous. The ends were cut back, 0 bases at V and 0 bases at J, with 12 bases in the middle. This CDR3 contains 16 residues. Looked up from germline, CDR1 is SGHRS and CDR2 is YFSETQ. The CDR3 reads CASSLGKDRVNTEAFF. CDR3 in DNA: TGCGCCAGCAGCTTGGGTAAGGACCGAGTGAACACTGAAGCTTTCTTT.

The CDR3 loop is CASSAESKAGGVYEQYF. CDR3 nucleotide sequence: TGTGCCAGCAGCGCCGAATCGAAAGCGGGAGGGGTCTACGAGCAGTACTTC. This rearrangement joins TRBV7-3 to TRBJ2-7; 10 bases align to TRBD2. There are 17 residues in the CDR3. Germline V CDR1 and CDR2: SGHTA, FQGTGA. V shed 5 bases, J shed 3 bases, and the junction held 13 bases outside the gene matches.